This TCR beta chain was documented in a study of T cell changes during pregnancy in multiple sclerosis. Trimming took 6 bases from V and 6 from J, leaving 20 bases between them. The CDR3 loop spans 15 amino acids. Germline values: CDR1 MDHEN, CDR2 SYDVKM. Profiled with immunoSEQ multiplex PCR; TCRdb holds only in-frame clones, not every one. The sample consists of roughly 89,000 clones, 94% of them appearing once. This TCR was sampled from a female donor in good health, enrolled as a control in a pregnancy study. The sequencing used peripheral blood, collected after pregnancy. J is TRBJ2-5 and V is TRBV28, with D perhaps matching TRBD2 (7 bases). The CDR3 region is CASSPPSGGQKTQYF. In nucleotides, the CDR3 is TGTGCCAGCAGCCCCCCATCGGGGGGCCAGAAGACCCAGTACTTC.